This T cell receptor beta chain was retrieved from a study of a mutant IDH1 vaccine in newly diagnosed glioma. This table comes from immunoSEQ multiplex PCR, and its TCRdb copy is limited to in-frame clones, with some not included. The table has tens of thousands of clones, 80% to 95% seen once. On this clone itself: Its target is not known.

Germline V gene data show CDR1 as SGHDT and CDR2 as YYEEEE. Trimming pared 4 bases from V and 2 bases from J, leaving 13 bases between. The CDR3 runs to 15 residues. Time point in this sample: week 47, end of study. Every vaccine dose comprised 300 ug of mutant IDH1 20-mer peptide plus topical imiquimod. Specimen: PBMCs, collected from a glioma patient whose treatment included an IDH1 peptide vaccine. The TCR was taken from a woman in her 40s with glioma. This sequence joins TRBV5-6 and TRBJ1-5, with D unclear. The CDR3: CASSIGELGNQPQHF. The CDR3 bases are TGTGCCAGCAGCATCGGAGAATTGGGCAATCAGCCCCAGCATTTT. Together with reference TRBV5-6 and TRBJ1-5, the CDR3 gives the full variable domain: DAGVTQSPTHLIKTRGQQVTLRCSPKSGHDTVSWYQQALGQGPQFIFQYYEEEERQRGNFPDRFSGHQFPNYSSELNVNALLLGDSALYLCASSIGELGNQPQHFGDGTRLSIL.